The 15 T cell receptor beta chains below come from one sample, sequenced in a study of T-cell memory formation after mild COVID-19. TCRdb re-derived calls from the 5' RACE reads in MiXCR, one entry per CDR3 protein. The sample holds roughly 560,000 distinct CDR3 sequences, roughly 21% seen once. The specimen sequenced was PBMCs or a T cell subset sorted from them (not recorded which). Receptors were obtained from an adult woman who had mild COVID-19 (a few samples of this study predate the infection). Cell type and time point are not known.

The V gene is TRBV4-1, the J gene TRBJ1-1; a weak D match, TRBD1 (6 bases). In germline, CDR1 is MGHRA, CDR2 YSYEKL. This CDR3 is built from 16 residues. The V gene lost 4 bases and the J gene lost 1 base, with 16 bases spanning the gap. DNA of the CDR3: TGCGCCAGCAGCCCCCTACCACGGGGGGCGAACACTGAAGCTTTCTTT. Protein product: CASSPLPRGANTEAFF.

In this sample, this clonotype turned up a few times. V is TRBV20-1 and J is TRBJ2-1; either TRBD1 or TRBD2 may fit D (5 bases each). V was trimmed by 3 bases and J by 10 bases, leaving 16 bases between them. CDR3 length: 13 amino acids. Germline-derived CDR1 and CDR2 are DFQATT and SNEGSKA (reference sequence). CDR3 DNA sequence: TGCAGTGCTAGTGGGGGAAAAGGGCGGGAGCAGTTCTTC. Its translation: CSASGGKGREQFF.

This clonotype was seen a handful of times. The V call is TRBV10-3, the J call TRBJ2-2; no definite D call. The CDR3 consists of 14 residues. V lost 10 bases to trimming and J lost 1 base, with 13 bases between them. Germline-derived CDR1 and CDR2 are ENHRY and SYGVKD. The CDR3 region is CATRVKGNTGELFF. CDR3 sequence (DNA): TGTGCCACCCGTGTAAAGGGGAACACCGGGGAGCTGTTTTTT.

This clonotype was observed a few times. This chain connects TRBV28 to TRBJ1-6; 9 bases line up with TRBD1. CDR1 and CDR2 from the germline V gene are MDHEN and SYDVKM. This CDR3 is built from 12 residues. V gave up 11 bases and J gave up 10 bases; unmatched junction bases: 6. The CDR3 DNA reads TGTGCCTCTCGGGACAGGGAATCACCCCTCCACTTT. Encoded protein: CASRDRESPLHF.

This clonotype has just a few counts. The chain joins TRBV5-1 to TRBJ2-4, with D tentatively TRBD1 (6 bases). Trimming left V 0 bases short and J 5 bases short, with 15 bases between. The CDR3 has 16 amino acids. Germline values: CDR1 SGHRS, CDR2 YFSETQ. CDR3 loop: CASSLGVWGPENIQYF. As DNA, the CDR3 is TGCGCCAGCAGCTTGGGAGTCTGGGGGCCGGAAAACATTCAGTACTTC.

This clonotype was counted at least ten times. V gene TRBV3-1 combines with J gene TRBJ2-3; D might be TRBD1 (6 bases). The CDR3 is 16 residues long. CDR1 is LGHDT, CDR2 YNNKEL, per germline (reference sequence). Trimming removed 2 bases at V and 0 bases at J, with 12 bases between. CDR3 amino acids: CASSQLGTPSTDTQYF. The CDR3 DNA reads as TGTGCCAGCAGCCAACTCGGGACACCTAGCACAGATACGCAGTATTTT.

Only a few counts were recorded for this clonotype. Here the CDR3 DNA reads TGTGCCATCTCCCCGGACAGCGGGGGAAAGACCCAGTACTTC. Its translation is CAISPDSGGKTQYF. This sequence joins TRBV10-3 and TRBJ2-5; 8 bases map to TRBD2. V lost 8 bases and J lost 6; bases outside the gene matches: 11. The CDR3 loop spans 14 amino acids. The germline CDR1 and CDR2 sequences are ENHRY and SYGVKD.

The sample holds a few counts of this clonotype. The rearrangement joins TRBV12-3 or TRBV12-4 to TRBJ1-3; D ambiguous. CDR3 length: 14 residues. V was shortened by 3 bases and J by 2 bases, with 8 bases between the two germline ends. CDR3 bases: TGTGCCAGCAGTTTCGCTAGACCTGGAAACACCATATATTTT. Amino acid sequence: CASSFARPGNTIYF.

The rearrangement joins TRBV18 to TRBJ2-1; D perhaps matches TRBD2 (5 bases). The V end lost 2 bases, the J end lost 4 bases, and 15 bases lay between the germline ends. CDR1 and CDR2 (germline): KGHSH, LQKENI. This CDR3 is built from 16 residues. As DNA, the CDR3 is TGTGCCAGCTCACCAAAGGTTCCGGGATTTTACAATGAGCAGTTCTTC. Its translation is CASSPKVPGFYNEQFF.

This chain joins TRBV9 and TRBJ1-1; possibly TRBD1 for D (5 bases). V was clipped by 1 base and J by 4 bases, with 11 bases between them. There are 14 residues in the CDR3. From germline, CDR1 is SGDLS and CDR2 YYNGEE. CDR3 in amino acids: CASSVPGWGTEAFF. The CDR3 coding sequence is TGTGCCAGCAGCGTACCAGGGTGGGGCACTGAAGCTTTCTTT.

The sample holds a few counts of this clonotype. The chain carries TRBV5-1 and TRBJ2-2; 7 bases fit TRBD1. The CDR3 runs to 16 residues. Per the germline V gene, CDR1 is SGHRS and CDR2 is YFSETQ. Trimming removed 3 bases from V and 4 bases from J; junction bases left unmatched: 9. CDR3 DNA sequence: TGCGCCAGCAGCTCAGCCGGGACAGTGACCACCGGGGAGCTGTTTTTT. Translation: CASSSAGTVTTGELFF.

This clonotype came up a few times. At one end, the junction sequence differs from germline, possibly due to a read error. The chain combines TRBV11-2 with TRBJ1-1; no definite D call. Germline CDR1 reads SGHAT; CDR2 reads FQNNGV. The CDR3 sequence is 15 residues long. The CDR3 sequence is CASSLVYSDGPTRDF. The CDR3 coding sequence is TGTGCCAGCAGCTTAGTATACTCAGACGGGCCTACCCGCGACTTT.

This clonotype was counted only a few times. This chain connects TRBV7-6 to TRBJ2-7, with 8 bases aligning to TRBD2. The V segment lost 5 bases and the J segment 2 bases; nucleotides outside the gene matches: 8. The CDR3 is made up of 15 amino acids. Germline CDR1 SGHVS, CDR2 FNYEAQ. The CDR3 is CASSPTAGEAYEQYF. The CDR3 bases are TGTGCCAGCAGCCCCACAGCGGGAGAAGCCTACGAGCAGTACTTC.

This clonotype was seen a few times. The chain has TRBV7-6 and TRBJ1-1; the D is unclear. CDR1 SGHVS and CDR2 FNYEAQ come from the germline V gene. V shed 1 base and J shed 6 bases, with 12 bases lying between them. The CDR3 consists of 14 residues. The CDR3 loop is CASSLGATIPEAFF. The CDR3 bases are TGTGCCAGCAGCTTAGGGGCTACCATCCCTGAAGCTTTCTTT.

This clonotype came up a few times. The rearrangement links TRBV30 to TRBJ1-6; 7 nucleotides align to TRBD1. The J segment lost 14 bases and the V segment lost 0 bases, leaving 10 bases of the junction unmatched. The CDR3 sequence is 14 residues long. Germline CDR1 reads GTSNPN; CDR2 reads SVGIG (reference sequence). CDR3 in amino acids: CAWSVDAMTGTLHF. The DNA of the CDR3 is TGTGCCTGGAGTGTCGACGCTATGACAGGGACCCTCCACTTT. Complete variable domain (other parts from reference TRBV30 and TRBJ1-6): SQTIHQWPATLVQPVGSPLSLECTVEGTSNPNLYWYRQAAGRGLQLLFYSVGIGQISSEVPQNLSASRPQDRQFILSSKKLLLSDSGFYLCAWSVDAMTGTLHFGNGTRLTVT.